This passage covers 3 T cell receptor beta chains from one sample sequenced in a study of cytomegalovirus exposure and HLA in healthy donors. PCR primers comprised 60 Vbeta and 13 Jbeta primers. The repertoire was sequenced with immunoSEQ multiplex PCR; TCRdb's copy has only in-frame clones and lacks some. The sample consists of about 160,000 clones, approximately 84% of them appearing once. The sequencing input was PBMCs. These receptors all stem from a woman between 45 and 60 years old in good health and CMV-seropositive.

The J gene is TRBJ2-7, the V gene TRBV7-2, with TRBD2 matching over 11 bases. Germline V CDR1 and CDR2: SGHTA, FQGNSA. Trimming cost V 5 bases and J 6 bases; bases outside gene matches: 12. This CDR3 has 16 residues. The CDR3 is CASSPAAVAGGREQYF. CDR3 coding DNA: TGTGCCAGCAGCCCTGCAGCAGTAGCGGGGGGGCGCGAGCAGTACTTC.

The gene calls are TRBV27 and TRBJ1-5; D possibly corresponds to TRBD1 (5 bases). V was trimmed by 7 bases and J by 0 bases, leaving 13 bases between them. CDR3 length: 15 residues. Germline values: CDR1 MNHEY, CDR2 SMNVEV (reference sequence). CDR3 DNA: TGTGCCAGCAACGAAGGGGTAAATAGCAATCAGCCCCAGCATTTT. Translation gives CASNEGVNSNQPQHF.

With regard to this clone: The junction does not match germline at one end; this may be a read error. The J gene is TRBJ1-2, the V gene TRBV7-9; 9 bases line up with TRBD1. The CDR3 runs 16 residues. The germline gives CDR1 SEHNR, CDR2 FQNEAQ (reference sequence). The CDR3 is CSSSSDRGGFIRGYTF. In nucleotides, the CDR3 is TGTTCCAGCAGCTCGGACAGGGGAGGCTTTATTCGAGGCTACACCTTC.